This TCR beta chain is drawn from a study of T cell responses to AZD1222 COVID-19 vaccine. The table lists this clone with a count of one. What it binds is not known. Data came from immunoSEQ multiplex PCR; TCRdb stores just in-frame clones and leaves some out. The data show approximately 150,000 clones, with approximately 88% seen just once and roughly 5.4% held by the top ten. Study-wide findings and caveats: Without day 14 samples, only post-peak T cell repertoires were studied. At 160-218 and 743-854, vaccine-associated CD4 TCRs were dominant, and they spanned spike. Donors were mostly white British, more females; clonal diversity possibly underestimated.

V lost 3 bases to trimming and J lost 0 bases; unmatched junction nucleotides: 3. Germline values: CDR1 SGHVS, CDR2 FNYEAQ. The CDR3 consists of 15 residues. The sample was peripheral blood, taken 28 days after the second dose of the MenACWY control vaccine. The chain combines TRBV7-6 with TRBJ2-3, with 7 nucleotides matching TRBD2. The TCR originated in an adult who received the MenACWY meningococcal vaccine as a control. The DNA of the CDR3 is TGTGCCAGCAGCTTTCGGACTAGGAGCACAGATACGCAGTATTTT. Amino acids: CASSFRTRSTDTQYF.